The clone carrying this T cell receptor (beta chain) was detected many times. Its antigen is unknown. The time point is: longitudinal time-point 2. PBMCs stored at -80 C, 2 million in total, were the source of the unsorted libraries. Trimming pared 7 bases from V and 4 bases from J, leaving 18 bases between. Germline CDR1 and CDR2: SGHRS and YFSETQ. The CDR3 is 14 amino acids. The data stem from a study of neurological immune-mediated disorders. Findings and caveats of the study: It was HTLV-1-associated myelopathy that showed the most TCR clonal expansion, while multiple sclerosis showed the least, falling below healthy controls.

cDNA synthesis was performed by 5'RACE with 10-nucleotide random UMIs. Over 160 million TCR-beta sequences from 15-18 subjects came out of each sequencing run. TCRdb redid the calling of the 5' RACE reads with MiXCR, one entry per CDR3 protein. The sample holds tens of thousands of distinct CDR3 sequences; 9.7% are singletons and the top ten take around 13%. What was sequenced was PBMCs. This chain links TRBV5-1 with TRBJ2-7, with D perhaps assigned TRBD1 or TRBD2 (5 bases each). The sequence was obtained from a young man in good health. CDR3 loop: CASSPAVGVYEQYF. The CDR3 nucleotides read TGCGCCAGCTCCCCGGCCGTGGGGGTTTACGAGCAGTACTTC.